The sequence of this T cell receptor beta chain was determined in a study of a mutant IDH1 vaccine in newly diagnosed glioma. Turning to this clone: No antigen is known for it.

V lost 6 bases, J lost 5 bases, and 13 bases lay in between. Germline CDR1 is MNHNS and CDR2 is SASEGT. The CDR3 extends over 13 amino acids. The method was immunoSEQ multiplex PCR; TCRdb's version includes in-frame clones alone and lacks a portion of them. The repertoire includes about 94,000 clones, 85% to 90% of them detected once, and over 0.6% sits in the top ten. The time point denotes: week 47, end of study. Each dose of the vaccine consisted of 300 ug of mutant IDH1 20-mer peptide, with topical imiquimod. J is TRBJ1-1 and V is TRBV6-1; D is unclear. Here the sequenced sample was PBMCs, taken from a glioma patient whose treatment included an IDH1 peptide vaccine. The source is a woman between 50 and 59 years old with glioma. Here the CDR3 reads CASSDWGITEAFF. The CDR3 bases are TGTGCCAGCAGCGACTGGGGAATAACTGAAGCTTTCTTT.